The present T cell receptor (beta chain) was sequenced within a study of Ad26.COV2.S vaccination and SARS-CoV-2 variants. The overall study: Sample donor was a member of the COV1001 Ad26.COV2.S trial arm. Administration of Ad26.COV2.S was intramuscular, either once or twice 56 days apart. Findings of the study overall: Vaccine recipients surpassed placebo recipients in spike-specific TCR breadth.

The treatment here: about 20 received Ad26.COV2.S at low or high dose, single or two shots; 5 received placebo; per-sample allocation not given. Sampling happened 63 days after the first vaccine or placebo injection. About this clone itself: Antigen specificity is unknown.

TCRdb keeps only in-frame clones here, not all; method: immunoSEQ multiplex PCR. The sample yields hundreds of thousands of clones, roughly 90% seen once. Germline values: CDR1 MNHEY, CDR2 SVGAGI. This CDR3 is built from 15 residues. Trimming left V 8 bases short and J 1 base short, with 16 bases between. The chain recombines TRBV6-5 with TRBJ2-3, with D hard to call. The sequence was collected from a person between 18 and 65 years old who received the Ad26.COV2.S COVID-19 vaccine or a placebo. The material was peripheral blood, obtained in a trial of Ad26.COV2.S vaccine versus placebo. CDR3 residues: CASSSPGVGTDTQYF. CDR3 nucleotide sequence: TGTGCCAGCTCGTCCCCAGGCGTCGGCACAGATACGCAGTATTTT.